The sequence of this T cell receptor beta chain was determined in a study of shared clonotypes between healthy human individuals. This table comes from immunoSEQ multiplex PCR, and its TCRdb copy is limited to in-frame clones, with some not included. The sample lists 850,000 to 1,200,000 clones, more than 60% seen once, with roughly 1.5% in the top ten. The CDR3 consists of 16 residues. Per the germline V gene, CDR1 is ENHRY and CDR2 is SYGVKD. Unmatched junction bases numbered 1, after V lost 0 bases and J lost 1 base. Material for sequencing was memory CD4+ T cells sorted from blood. Indicated subset: CD45RA-negative fraction. The receptor was isolated from a man between 18 and 35 years old in good health. The chain recombines TRBV10-3 with TRBJ2-2; 8 positions match TRBD2. The DNA for the CDR3 is TGTGCCATCAGTGAGTCTAGCGGGATGAACACCGGGGAGCTGTTTTTT. It encodes CAISESSGMNTGELFF.